Listed below are T cell receptor beta chains from one sample, sequenced in a study of Graves' ophthalmopathy and Graves' hyperthyroidism. A single record per CDR3 protein comes from TCRdb applying MiXCR to the multiplex PCR reads. The data show a few hundred thousand distinct CDR3 sequences, 15% seen once. Input material: peripheral blood. The receptors come from a woman aged 18-29 years with stable Graves' hyperthyroidism. Each CDR3 is given with its conserved first and last residue. Fields, in order: J gene, V gene, clone size, D gene, CDR3 DNA, CDR3 protein. D genes are given only for firm matches. Part of the rows lack a size; the others show once, few, many or a class for expanded clones.

j_call: TRBJ2-7; v_call: TRBV13; clone_size: many; d_call: -; cdr3_nt: TGTGCCAGCAGCCCCCCAAGCCGCTCCTACGAGCAGTACTTC; cdr3_aa: CASSPPSRSYEQYF
j_call: TRBJ2-7; v_call: TRBV4-1; clone_size: few; d_call: -; cdr3_nt: TGCGCCAGCAGCGGGGGGCCAGGGCCTTCCTACGAGCAGTACTTC; cdr3_aa: CASSGGPGPSYEQYF
j_call: TRBJ2-2; v_call: TRBV11-2; clone_size: -; d_call: -; cdr3_nt: TGTGCCAGCAGCCCAAGGCTCTCGAACACCGGGGAGCTGTTTTTT; cdr3_aa: CASSPRLSNTGELFF
j_call: TRBJ2-2; v_call: TRBV2; clone_size: many; d_call: -; cdr3_nt: TGTGCCAGCAGCTCACACGGGGAGCTGTTTTTT; cdr3_aa: CASSSHGELFF
j_call: TRBJ1-2; v_call: TRBV6-1; clone_size: many; d_call: -; cdr3_nt: TGTGCCAGCAGGCCCGGACGGACTTCCCCCTACTATGGCTACACCTTC; cdr3_aa: CASRPGRTSPYYGYTF
j_call: TRBJ2-7; v_call: TRBV6-1; clone_size: many; d_call: -; cdr3_nt: TGTGCCAGCATTGGAAAACGGACGCCCTACGAGCAGTACTTC; cdr3_aa: CASIGKRTPYEQYF
j_call: TRBJ1-1; v_call: TRBV19; clone_size: many; d_call: -; cdr3_nt: TGTGCCAGTATGCGGCACACTGAAGCTTTCTTT; cdr3_aa: CASMRHTEAFF
j_call: TRBJ2-7; v_call: TRBV7-9; clone_size: many; d_call: -; cdr3_nt: TGTGCCAGCAACCCCCAGGGAAGCTCCTACGAGCAGTACTTC; cdr3_aa: CASNPQGSSYEQYF
j_call: TRBJ2-5; v_call: TRBV25-1; clone_size: -; d_call: TRBD1; cdr3_nt: TGTGCCAGCAGTGAATTAATGGACAGGGCTCCCGAAGAGACCCAGTACTTC; cdr3_aa: CASSELMDRAPEETQYF
j_call: TRBJ2-5; v_call: TRBV6-5; clone_size: -; d_call: -; cdr3_nt: TGTGCCAGCAGTTACCGAAAGGCAGAGACCCAGTACTTC; cdr3_aa: CASSYRKAETQYF
j_call: TRBJ2-5; v_call: TRBV5-1; clone_size: few; d_call: -; cdr3_nt: TGCGCCAGCAGCTTGGGTGGGGAAACCCAAGAGACCCAGTACTTC; cdr3_aa: CASSLGGETQETQYF
j_call: TRBJ1-2; v_call: TRBV7-3; clone_size: many; d_call: -; cdr3_nt: TGTGCCAGCAGACTTCGACAGGACTATGGCTACACCTTC; cdr3_aa: CASRLRQDYGYTF
j_call: TRBJ1-2; v_call: TRBV4-1; clone_size: few; d_call: -; cdr3_nt: TGCGCCAGCAGCCAAGATCGGGGCATCTATGGCTACACCTTC; cdr3_aa: CASSQDRGIYGYTF
j_call: TRBJ2-2; v_call: TRBV2; clone_size: many; d_call: -; cdr3_nt: TGTGCCAGCAGTGTAGGGAAGAACACCGGGGAGCTGTTTTTT; cdr3_aa: CASSVGKNTGELFF
j_call: TRBJ1-2; v_call: TRBV28; clone_size: -; d_call: -; cdr3_nt: TGTGCCAGCACCCCCGGGATCCTCAAATATGGCTACACCTTC; cdr3_aa: CASTPGILKYGYTF
j_call: TRBJ1-1; v_call: TRBV18; clone_size: many; d_call: TRBD1; cdr3_nt: TGTGCCAGCAGCCCCGACAGGGTGAACACTGAAGCTTTCTTT; cdr3_aa: CASSPDRVNTEAFF
j_call: TRBJ2-7; v_call: TRBV29-1; clone_size: once; d_call: TRBD2; cdr3_nt: TGCAGCGGAGCCGGGAGGCCCTACGAGCAGTACTTC; cdr3_aa: CSGAGRPYEQYF
j_call: TRBJ1-1; v_call: TRBV27; clone_size: many; d_call: -; cdr3_nt: TGTGCCAGCAGTTTCATCGGGACGGAAGCTTTCTTT; cdr3_aa: CASSFIGTEAFF
j_call: TRBJ1-4; v_call: TRBV6-1; clone_size: many; d_call: -; cdr3_nt: TGTGCCAGCAGTCTCTATGCAAACGAGGAAAAACTGTTTTTT; cdr3_aa: CASSLYANEEKLFF
j_call: TRBJ2-2; v_call: TRBV14; clone_size: few; d_call: -; cdr3_nt: TGTGCCAGCAGCCCATTTTTACAGGGAGTGGGCACCGGGGAGCTGTTTTTT; cdr3_aa: CASSPFLQGVGTGELFF
j_call: TRBJ1-5; v_call: TRBV19; clone_size: few; d_call: -; cdr3_nt: TGTGCCAGTAGAGGGATAGGGGGTTGGAATCAGCTCCAGCATTTT; cdr3_aa: CASRGIGGWNQLQHF
j_call: TRBJ1-1; v_call: TRBV28; clone_size: few; d_call: TRBD1; cdr3_nt: TGTGCCAGCAGTTTCATGGGGACAGTTCCTGAAGCTTTCTTT; cdr3_aa: CASSFMGTVPEAFF
j_call: TRBJ1-5; v_call: TRBV5-1; clone_size: few; d_call: -; cdr3_nt: TGCGCCAGCAGCACCGACAGTGTTGTCAATCAGCCCCAGCATTTT; cdr3_aa: CASSTDSVVNQPQHF
j_call: TRBJ1-5; v_call: TRBV10-3; clone_size: many; d_call: -; cdr3_nt: TGTGCCATCAGTCCAGGGGAACGAGGCAATCAGCCCCAGCATTTT; cdr3_aa: CAISPGERGNQPQHF
j_call: TRBJ2-5; v_call: TRBV19; clone_size: many; d_call: TRBD1; cdr3_nt: TGTGCCAGTAGTATAGGGGGACAGGGGCTGGAGACCCAGTACTTC; cdr3_aa: CASSIGGQGLETQYF